The rows below give T cell receptor beta chains drawn from one sample of a study of blood T cell repertoires in COVID-19. Here immunoSEQ multiplex PCR was the method, and the copy in TCRdb shows in-frame clones only, minus some. The table records some 200,000 clones, 89% of them present only once. The sample consisted of peripheral blood. The receptor source for this set is a woman aged 40 to 49 with acute or convalescent COVID-19. The CDR3 runs from the conserved cysteine through the conserved F or W. The D gene is left open where the match is weak. A row's size may be missing; if present it is once, few, many or a size class.

>15|NA|TRBJ1-1|NA|TRBV5-6
CASSPWTSRNTEAFF
TGTGCCAGCAGCCCCTGGACAAGCAGGAACACTGAAGCTTTCTTT
>15|NA|TRBJ1-1|NA|TRBV19
CASSQPVGRGTEAFF
TGTGCCAGTAGTCAACCAGTGGGCCGAGGGACTGAAGCTTTCTTT
>12|NA|TRBJ2-1|NA|TRBV18
CASSTQGTEQFF
TGTGCCAGCTCAACTCAGGGGACTGAGCAGTTCTTC
>15|TRBD1|TRBJ2-2|NA|TRBV11-2
CASSPNRGHTGELFF
TGTGCCAGCAGCCCGAACAGGGGGCACACCGGGGAGCTGTTTTTT
>13|NA|TRBJ1-2|NA|TRBV3-1/TRBV3-2
CASSQEHLSGYTF
TGTGCCAGCAGCCAAGAGCATCTCAGTGGCTACACCTTC
>15|TRBD2|TRBJ2-3|NA|TRBV9
CASSPPRGGPDTQYF
TGTGCCAGCAGCCCCCCGCGGGGGGGCCCAGATACGCAGTATTTT
>13|TRBD1|TRBJ1-1|NA|TRBV20-1
CSASFRQGAEAFF
TGCAGTGCTAGTTTTAGACAGGGGGCCGAAGCTTTCTTT
>13|NA|TRBJ2-1|NA|TRBV12-3/TRBV12-4
CASSMNRGNEQFF
TGTGCCAGCAGTATGAACCGGGGGAATGAGCAGTTCTTC
>16|TRBD1|TRBJ1-1|NA|TRBV14
CASSQHEGTGIPEAFF
TGTGCCAGCAGCCAACACGAGGGGACAGGGATACCTGAAGCTTTCTTT
>15|TRBD2|TRBJ2-1|NA|TRBV3-1/TRBV3-2
CASNGIGGSYNEQFF
TGTGCCAGCAACGGAATCGGGGGGTCCTACAATGAGCAGTTCTTC
>15|NA|TRBJ1-6|NA|TRBV6-5
CASTPGGTLNSPLHF
TGTGCCAGCACCCCGGGGGGCACACTGAATTCACCCCTCCACTTT
>16|NA|TRBJ1-5|NA|TRBV18
CASSPDSSSPNQPQHF
TGTGCCAGCTCACCAGACAGCTCCAGCCCCAATCAGCCCCAGCATTTT
>15|TRBD1|TRBJ1-2|NA|TRBV28
CASSPGQGGYYGYTF
TGTGCCAGCAGTCCCGGACAGGGGGGTTACTATGGCTACACCTTC
>13|TRBD1|TRBJ1-1|NA|TRBV12-3/TRBV12-4
CASSPQGFLEAFF
TGTGCCAGCAGTCCACAGGGGTTTCTTGAAGCTTTCTTT
>14|NA|TRBJ1-2|NA|TRBV9
CASSPTETGYGYTF
TGTGCCAGCAGCCCGACCGAGACGGGCTATGGCTACACCTTC
>16|TRBD1|TRBJ1-6|NA|TRBV6-5
CASSSTEGTGRRTLHF
TGTGCCAGCAGTTCTACCGAAGGGACAGGGAGGAGGACCCTCCACTTT
>15|NA|TRBJ1-1|NA|TRBV10-3
CAISPPGGQNTEAFF
TGTGCCATCAGTCCCCCGGGGGGACAGAACACTGAAGCTTTCTTT
>15|TRBD1|TRBJ2-1|NA|TRBV6-5
CASKKTGDDYNEQFF
TGTGCCAGCAAAAAGACAGGGGACGACTACAATGAGCAGTTCTTC
>15|NA|TRBJ1-1|NA|TRBV6-5
CASRLHQGPNTEAFF
TGTGCCAGCAGACTGCACCAGGGCCCGAACACTGAAGCTTTCTTT
>13|NA|TRBJ1-4|NA|TRBV2
CASRGFRGRELFF
TGTGCCAGCAGGGGGTTTAGGGGAAGGGAACTGTTTTTT
>17|TRBD2|TRBJ2-2|NA|TRBV19
CASSIGFLAGFSGELFF
TGTGCCAGTAGTATAGGGTTTCTAGCGGGGTTTTCCGGGGAGCTGTTTTTT
>14|NA|TRBJ1-2|NA|TRBV2
CASSGEATFYGYTF
TGTGCCAGCAGTGGCGAGGCAACTTTCTATGGCTACACCTTC
>17|NA|TRBJ1-2|NA|TRBV12-5
CASGLPSGGDLNYGYTF
TGTGCTAGTGGTTTGCCTAGCGGGGGGGATCTTAACTATGGCTACACCTTC
>14|TRBD1|TRBJ1-2|NA|TRBV28
CAIWSQGARYGYTF
TGTGCCATCTGGTCCCAGGGGGCGAGGTATGGCTACACCTTC
>13|NA|TRBJ1-2|NA|TRBV2
CASSDAVPYGYTF
TGTGCCAGCAGTGACGCGGTCCCCTATGGCTACACCTTC
>17|TRBD1|TRBJ2-3|NA|TRBV7-9
CASSLRRQGLSTDTQYF
TGTGCCAGCAGCTTAAGGCGACAGGGCTTAAGCACAGATACGCAGTATTTT
>17|NA|TRBJ1-1|NA|TRBV21-1
CASYSTWTGVMNTEAFF
TGTGCCAGCTATTCAACTTGGACAGGGGTAATGAACACTGAAGCTTTCTTT
>14|NA|TRBJ2-2|once|TRBV28
CASSRGANTGELFF
TGTGCCAGCAGTCGGGGTGCGAACACCGGGGAGCTGTTTTTT
>14|NA|TRBJ2-5|NA|TRBV2
CASSPSVSGETQYF
TGTGCCAGCAGTCCCTCTGTTTCCGGGGAGACCCAGTACTTC
>16|NA|TRBJ2-2|NA|TRBV7-7
CASSSLELEHTGELFF
TGTGCCAGCAGCTCACTGGAGCTTGAGCACACCGGGGAGCTGTTTTTT
>13|NA|TRBJ1-1|NA|TRBV28
CASRREAFTEAFF
TGTGCCAGCAGGAGGGAAGCGTTCACTGAAGCTTTCTTT
>12|TRBD1|TRBJ1-1|once|TRBV24-1
CANSPGGTEAFF
TGTGCCAACTCACCAGGGGGGACTGAAGCTTTCTTT
>15|TRBD1|TRBJ1-1|few|TRBV27
CASRSFGTGNTEAFF
TGTGCCAGCAGATCATTCGGGACAGGGAACACTGAAGCTTTCTTT
>13|TRBD1|TRBJ1-1|once|TRBV7-3
CASSIQGAVEAFF
TGTGCCAGCAGCATACAGGGGGCTGTTGAAGCTTTCTTT
>16|TRBD1|TRBJ2-3|NA|TRBV9
CASSFGIGQGTDTQYF
TGTGCCAGCAGCTTTGGTATAGGACAGGGGACAGATACGCAGTATTTT
>14|TRBD1|TRBJ1-2|NA|TRBV7-9
CASSPGQGENGYTF
TGTGCCAGCAGCCCCGGACAGGGGGAAAATGGCTACACCTTC
>15|NA|TRBJ2-1|NA|TRBV2
CASSGAVSSYNEQFF
TGTGCCAGCAGTGGAGCCGTGAGCTCCTACAATGAGCAGTTCTTC
>14|NA|TRBJ1-1|NA|TRBV6-5
CASRGAWRSTEAFF
TGTGCCAGCAGGGGGGCTTGGCGGTCCACTGAAGCTTTCTTT
>14|NA|TRBJ1-3|NA|TRBV19
CASTRGGAGNTIYF
TGTGCCAGTACTCGCGGGGGAGCTGGAAACACCATATATTTT
>14|NA|TRBJ1-5|few|TRBV9
CASSVGTVREPQHF
TGTGCCAGCAGCGTAGGGACAGTACGAGAGCCCCAGCATTTT
>17|NA|TRBJ1-5|NA|TRBV9
CASSVATRFLSNQPQHF
TGTGCCAGCAGCGTAGCTACGAGGTTTTTGAGCAATCAGCCCCAGCATTTT
>15|NA|TRBJ1-4|NA|TRBV11-2
CASSRVQGGSGKLFF
TGTGCCAGCAGCCGGGTTCAGGGTGGGTCGGGAAAACTGTTTTTT
>14|NA|TRBJ1-2|NA|TRBV7-9
CASSRSGVGYGYTF
TGTGCCAGCAGCCGGTCGGGGGTCGGCTATGGCTACACCTTC
>13|TRBD1|TRBJ2-4|NA|TRBV10-2
CASGTGGAGIQYF
TGCGCCTCAGGGACAGGGGGCGCAGGCATTCAGTACTTC
>17|NA|TRBJ1-1|NA|TRBV25-1
CASSEGFGMGRNTEAFF
TGTGCCAGCAGTGAAGGTTTCGGTATGGGGAGGAACACTGAAGCTTTCTTT
>14|NA|TRBJ1-6|NA|TRBV19
CASSPGVYNSPLHF
TGTGCCAGTAGTCCAGGGGTCTATAATTCACCCCTCCACTTT
>16|TRBD1|TRBJ1-2|once|TRBV6-5
CASSSGTAKAAGGYTF
TGTGCCAGCAGTTCCGGGACAGCCAAGGCCGCCGGTGGCTACACCTTC
>17|TRBD1|TRBJ1-1|NA|TRBV9
CASSVVPQGARGTEAFF
TGTGCCAGCAGCGTAGTCCCGCAGGGGGCTAGGGGCACTGAAGCTTTCTTT
>14|TRBD1|TRBJ1-2|NA|TRBV29-1
CSADRDTSNYGYTF
TGCAGCGCGGACAGGGACACTTCTAACTATGGCTACACCTTC
>14|TRBD2|TRBJ2-3|NA|TRBV6-5
CASRTGGSTDTQYF
TGTGCCAGCAGGACGGGGGGAAGCACAGATACGCAGTATTTT
>15|TRBD2|TRBJ2-1|NA|TRBV19
CASSIRGGTYNEQFF
TGTGCCAGTAGTATACGCGGGGGAACCTACAATGAGCAGTTCTTC
>17|NA|TRBJ1-1|NA|TRBV5-6
CASSLATRGFNLREAFF
TGTGCCAGCAGCTTGGCCACAAGGGGGTTCAACCTTCGAGAAGCTTTCTTT
>17|TRBD1|TRBJ1-1|NA|TRBV5-1
CASSWTGMVSVNTEAFF
TGCGCCAGCAGCTGGACAGGGATGGTCTCGGTGAACACTGAAGCTTTCTTT
>15|NA|TRBJ1-1|NA|TRBV5-6
CASSLGLRSHTEAFF
TGTGCCAGCAGCTTGGGTCTTAGATCGCACACTGAAGCTTTCTTT
>13|NA|TRBJ2-5|NA|TRBV12-3/TRBV12-4
CASSRGEMETQYF
TGTGCCAGCAGTCGGGGTGAGATGGAGACCCAGTACTTC
>11|NA|TRBJ1-1|NA|TRBV7-2
CASSPYRGAFF
TGTGCCAGCAGCCCCTACCGCGGGGCTTTCTTT
>13|NA|TRBJ2-2|NA|TRBV11-2
CASSRRGPGELFF
TGTGCCAGCAGCCGCAGAGGGCCCGGGGAGCTGTTTTTT
>16|TRBD2|TRBJ2-1|once|TRBV18
CASSRTAGLKNNEQFF
TGTGCCAGCTCACGTACCGCGGGACTAAAGAACAATGAGCAGTTCTTC
>15|NA|TRBJ1-4|NA|TRBV6-1
CASSDVGQTLSKLFF
TGTGCCAGCAGTGACGTCGGACAGACCCTATCTAAACTGTTTTTT
>14|NA|TRBJ1-4|NA|TRBV4-2
CASSLTSTNEKLFF
TGTGCCAGCAGCCTGACATCAACTAATGAAAAACTGTTTTTT